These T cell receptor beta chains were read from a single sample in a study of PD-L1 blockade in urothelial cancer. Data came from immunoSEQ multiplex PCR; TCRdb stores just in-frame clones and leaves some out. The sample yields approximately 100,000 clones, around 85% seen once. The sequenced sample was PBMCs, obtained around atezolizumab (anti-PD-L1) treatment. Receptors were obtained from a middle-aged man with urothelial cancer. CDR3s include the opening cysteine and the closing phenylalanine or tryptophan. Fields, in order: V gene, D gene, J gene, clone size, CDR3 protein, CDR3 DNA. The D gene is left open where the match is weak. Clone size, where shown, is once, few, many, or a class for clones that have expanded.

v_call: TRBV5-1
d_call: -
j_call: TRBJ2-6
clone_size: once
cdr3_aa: CASLTTGANVLTF
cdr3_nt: TGCGCCAGCCTGACAACAGGGGCCAACGTCCTGACTTTC

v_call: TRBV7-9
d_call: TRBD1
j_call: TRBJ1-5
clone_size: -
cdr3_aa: CASSLEGAGQPQHF
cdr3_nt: TGTGCCAGCAGCTTAGAGGGGGCTGGTCAGCCCCAGCATTTT

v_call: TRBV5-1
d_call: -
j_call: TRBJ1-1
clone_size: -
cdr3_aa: CASSRGDVDAEAFF
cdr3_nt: TGCGCCAGCAGCCGGGGGGACGTAGACGCTGAAGCTTTCTTT

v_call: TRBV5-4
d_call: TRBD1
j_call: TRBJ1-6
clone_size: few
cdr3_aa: CASSPGTVNSPLHF
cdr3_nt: TGTGCCAGCAGCCCCGGGACAGTAAATTCACCCCTCCACTTT

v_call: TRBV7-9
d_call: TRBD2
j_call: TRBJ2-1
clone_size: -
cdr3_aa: CASSSSLSGRTYNEQFF
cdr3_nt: TGTGCCAGCAGCTCCTCCTTAAGCGGGAGGACCTACAATGAGCAGTTCTTC

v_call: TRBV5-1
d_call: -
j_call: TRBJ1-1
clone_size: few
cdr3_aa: CASSKDRNTEAFF
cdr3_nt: TGCGCCAGCAGTAAGGACAGGAACACTGAAGCTTTCTTT

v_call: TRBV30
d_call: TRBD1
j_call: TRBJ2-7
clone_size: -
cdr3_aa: CAWSPTGSEQYF
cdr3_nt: TGTGCCTGGAGTCCGACAGGGAGCGAGCAGTACTTC

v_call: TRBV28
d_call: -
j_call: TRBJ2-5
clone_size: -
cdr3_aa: CASMVGRQETQYF
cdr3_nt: TGTGCCAGCATGGTGGGGCGGCAAGAGACCCAGTACTTC

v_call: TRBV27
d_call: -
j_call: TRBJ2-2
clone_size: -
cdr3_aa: CASSFPGTGELFF
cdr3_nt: TGTGCCAGCAGTTTCCCCGGCACCGGGGAGCTGTTTTTT

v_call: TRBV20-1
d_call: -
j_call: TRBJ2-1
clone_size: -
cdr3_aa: CSANRDREQFF
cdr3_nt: TGCAGTGCTAACAGGGATCGTGAGCAGTTCTTC

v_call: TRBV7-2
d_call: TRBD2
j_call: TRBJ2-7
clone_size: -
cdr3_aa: CASSPSRLAGYYEQYF
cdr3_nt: TGTGCCAGCAGCCCGAGCAGGCTAGCGGGGTACTACGAGCAGTACTTC

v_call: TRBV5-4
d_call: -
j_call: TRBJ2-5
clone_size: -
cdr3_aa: CASTIDRGGLETQYF
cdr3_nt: TGTGCCAGCACTATCGACAGGGGAGGGTTAGAGACCCAGTACTTC

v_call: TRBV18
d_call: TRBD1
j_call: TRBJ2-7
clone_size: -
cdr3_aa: CASSLGQGALYEQYF
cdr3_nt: TGTGCCAGCTCACTAGGACAGGGGGCCCTCTACGAGCAGTACTTC

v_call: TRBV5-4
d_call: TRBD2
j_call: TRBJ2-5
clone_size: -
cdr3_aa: CASSFSGRGGETQYF
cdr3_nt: TGTGCCAGCAGCTTTAGCGGGAGAGGCGGGGAGACCCAGTACTTC

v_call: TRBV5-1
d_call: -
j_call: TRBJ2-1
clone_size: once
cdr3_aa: CASSTGGKNLNEQFF
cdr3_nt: TGCGCCAGCAGCACCGGGGGAAAAAATCTGAATGAGCAGTTCTTC

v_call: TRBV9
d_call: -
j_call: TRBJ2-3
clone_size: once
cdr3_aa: CASSSRDSATDTQYF
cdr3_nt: TGTGCCAGCAGCTCAAGGGACTCCGCCACGGATACGCAGTATTTT

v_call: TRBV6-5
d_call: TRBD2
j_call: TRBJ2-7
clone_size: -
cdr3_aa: CASRPRLAGVSEQYF
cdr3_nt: TGTGCCAGCAGACCACGACTAGCGGGAGTTTCTGAGCAGTACTTC